A selection of T cell receptor beta chains follows, all from one sample in a study of T cells after yellow fever vaccination. In TCRdb, the 5' RACE reads were re-called with MiXCR into one record per CDR3 protein. The repertoire has a few hundred thousand distinct CDR3 sequences, 3.5% to 4.5% of them found once; the top ten carry 15% to 20%. This specimen consisted of PBMCs, obtained 15 days after the yellow fever booster vaccination. The receptors here all came from a man aged 18 to 30 who received the YFV17D yellow fever vaccine. The conserved cysteine and the conserved F or W are not part of the CDR3 here. The D gene is left open where the match is weak. Where a row states a size, it is once, few, many or the class of an expanded clone; other rows omit it.

v_gene: TRBV29-1
abundance: many
d_gene: TRBD2
CDR3aa: SVEDPGLANEQF

v_gene: TRBV6-6
abundance: many
d_gene: TRBD2
CDR3aa: ASSPPWTSGQGGELF

v_gene: TRBV12-3/TRBV12-4
abundance: few
d_gene: -
CDR3aa: ASTPTWEAKNIQY

v_gene: TRBV10-2
abundance: many
d_gene: -
CDR3aa: ASSVIGNQPQH

v_gene: TRBV5-1
abundance: many
d_gene: -
CDR3aa: ASSLVVGANNEQF

v_gene: TRBV7-2
abundance: many
d_gene: -
CDR3aa: ASTARSMNTEAF

v_gene: TRBV25-1
abundance: -
d_gene: -
CDR3aa: ASSELGTLNEQF

v_gene: TRBV7-2
abundance: -
d_gene: TRBD2
CDR3aa: ASSLIALAGGNGELF

v_gene: TRBV20-1
abundance: few
d_gene: TRBD2
CDR3aa: SARGGGAGYEQY

v_gene: TRBV4-1
abundance: few
d_gene: -
CDR3aa: ASSHTRDNTEAF

v_gene: TRBV25-1
abundance: many
d_gene: -
CDR3aa: ASSGLQGNTEAF

v_gene: TRBV3-1
abundance: few
d_gene: TRBD2
CDR3aa: ASSQSSGGASSNEQF

v_gene: TRBV20-1
abundance: many
d_gene: -
CDR3aa: SAREGSTGGAEAF

v_gene: TRBV25-1
abundance: many
d_gene: -
CDR3aa: ASSRETNEKLF

v_gene: TRBV14
abundance: -
d_gene: TRBD2
CDR3aa: ASSLLAAVETQY

v_gene: TRBV6-5
abundance: -
d_gene: TRBD1
CDR3aa: ASSYRQGSQPQH

v_gene: TRBV7-9
abundance: -
d_gene: TRBD1
CDR3aa: ASTPVMGTARPTEAF

v_gene: TRBV7-3
abundance: -
d_gene: TRBD1
CDR3aa: ASSSMGQQETQY

v_gene: TRBV6-5
abundance: many
d_gene: TRBD1
CDR3aa: ASSKPGQGMETQY

v_gene: TRBV3-1
abundance: few
d_gene: -
CDR3aa: ASSQDGGRSYNEQF

v_gene: TRBV6-1
abundance: many
d_gene: -
CDR3aa: AGGHGTEAF

v_gene: TRBV2
abundance: -
d_gene: TRBD2
CDR3aa: ANLVAGVSTDTQY

v_gene: TRBV6-1
abundance: many
d_gene: -
CDR3aa: ASSESGTLTEQY

v_gene: TRBV7-2
abundance: -
d_gene: TRBD1
CDR3aa: ASSRTGTGVNYGYT

v_gene: TRBV11-2
abundance: few
d_gene: -
CDR3aa: ASSLVAGSGNTIY

v_gene: TRBV30
abundance: -
d_gene: -
CDR3aa: AWSGGTDTQY

v_gene: TRBV7-2
abundance: few
d_gene: TRBD2
CDR3aa: ASSQRGNTGELF

v_gene: TRBV7-9
abundance: many
d_gene: -
CDR3aa: ASSLLQGITYEQY

v_gene: TRBV6-1
abundance: many
d_gene: TRBD1
CDR3aa: ASTPDRRAYGYT

v_gene: TRBV20-1
abundance: many
d_gene: TRBD1
CDR3aa: SARRQGGSSWQAF

v_gene: TRBV4-1
abundance: many
d_gene: -
CDR3aa: ASSQSAGSTDTQY

v_gene: TRBV10-3
abundance: -
d_gene: TRBD1
CDR3aa: AISLQGAGSPLH

v_gene: TRBV7-2
abundance: many
d_gene: TRBD2
CDR3aa: ASSLFRPPGGPRETQY

v_gene: TRBV20-1
abundance: many
d_gene: TRBD1
CDR3aa: SARDLTGGKIGELF

v_gene: TRBV5-1
abundance: many
d_gene: TRBD2
CDR3aa: ASSTATSGVADTQY

v_gene: TRBV7-7
abundance: many
d_gene: -
CDR3aa: ASSRNYQGRETQY

v_gene: TRBV10-3
abundance: many
d_gene: TRBD1
CDR3aa: AISDGTGGTEAF

v_gene: TRBV7-2
abundance: -
d_gene: -
CDR3aa: ASSLVSGGVYGYT

v_gene: TRBV12-3/TRBV12-4
abundance: many
d_gene: -
CDR3aa: ASSSQGYNEQF

v_gene: TRBV2
abundance: -
d_gene: TRBD2
CDR3aa: ASIWSSEGLAVYNEQF

v_gene: TRBV5-4
abundance: few
d_gene: TRBD2
CDR3aa: ASSLVAGGPRQDTQY

v_gene: TRBV5-1
abundance: few
d_gene: TRBD1
CDR3aa: ASSLGLATGGYEQY

v_gene: TRBV7-9
abundance: many
d_gene: -
CDR3aa: ASSEGDTQY

v_gene: TRBV6-6
abundance: many
d_gene: -
CDR3aa: ATFAGLYEQY

v_gene: TRBV12-3/TRBV12-4
abundance: many
d_gene: -
CDR3aa: ASSLGGLGYGYT

v_gene: TRBV12-3/TRBV12-4
abundance: many
d_gene: -
CDR3aa: ASSLGYTDTQY

v_gene: TRBV5-1
abundance: few
d_gene: -
CDR3aa: ASSLAWGGSEAF

v_gene: TRBV5-1
abundance: -
d_gene: -
CDR3aa: ASSFLAGSGGYT

v_gene: TRBV11-2
abundance: -
d_gene: -
CDR3aa: ASSPSGVWGYGYT

v_gene: TRBV19
abundance: -
d_gene: -
CDR3aa: ASSISGSNTEAF

v_gene: TRBV9
abundance: many
d_gene: -
CDR3aa: ASSVSGAKGTEAF

v_gene: TRBV9
abundance: many
d_gene: -
CDR3aa: ASSPRGGGTSPLH

v_gene: TRBV21-1
abundance: many
d_gene: -
CDR3aa: ASSKEARRPSGNTIY

v_gene: TRBV20-1
abundance: many
d_gene: -
CDR3aa: SARRTDLNYGYT

v_gene: TRBV5-1
abundance: -
d_gene: -
CDR3aa: ASSLDGKSEAF

v_gene: TRBV6-5
abundance: -
d_gene: -
CDR3aa: ASSYTRGATDTQY

v_gene: TRBV7-2
abundance: many
d_gene: -
CDR3aa: ASSLAQRSTDTQY

v_gene: TRBV4-2
abundance: -
d_gene: -
CDR3aa: ASSQDIVSYTEAF